A single sample gave rise to the 5 T cell receptor beta chains below, sequenced in a study of T cells after posttransplantation cyclophosphamide. Clones were read by immunoSEQ multiplex PCR, and TCRdb kept only the in-frame ones, dropping some. Of some 52,000 clones in the sample, about 86% were seen once. Sequenced: PBMCs. These receptors were obtained from a man in his thirties or forties with a blood cancer, CMV-positive, and with a related stem cell donor.

The J gene is TRBJ2-1, the V gene TRBV19, with 7 nucleotides matching TRBD1. Losses at the gene ends were 0 bases for V and 8 bases for J; bases not matched to a gene: 13. Germline-derived CDR1 and CDR2 are LNHDA and SQIVND (reference sequence). This CDR3 has 17 residues. The CDR3, as DNA: TGTGCCAGTAGTATAGAAGTAGGGGGCAGGGGGTACGATGAGCAGTTCTTC. It specifies CASSIEVGGRGYDEQFF.

The genes are TRBV4-1 and TRBJ2-3, with D tentatively TRBD2 (5 bases). This CDR3 has 17 amino acids. Deletions cut 2 bases from V and 0 bases from J, with 15 bases between. Looked up from germline, CDR1 is MGHRA and CDR2 is YSYEKL. The DNA for the CDR3 is TGCGCCAGCAGCCAACGATCAGCGGAAATTAGCACAGATACGCAGTATTTT. This sequence encodes CASSQRSAEISTDTQYF.

This sequence joins TRBV18 and TRBJ1-1; D is unresolved. Looked up from germline, CDR1 is KGHSH and CDR2 is LQKENI. The CDR3 covers 13 residues. Trimming left V 1 base short and J 12 bases short, with 15 bases between. In DNA, the CDR3 is TGTGCCAGCTCACCACTGTCCGGGCGGGTAACTTTCTTT. Translating gives CASSPLSGRVTFF.

The rearrangement joins TRBV6-6 to TRBJ2-5; no clear D. The V gene lost 3 bases and the J gene lost 5 bases, with 7 bases spanning the gap. CDR3 length: 12 residues. In germline, CDR1 is MNHNY, CDR2 SVGAGI (reference sequence). CDR3 DNA: TGTGCCAGCAGTTATAGTTACGAGACCCAGTACTTC. Translating it yields CASSYSYETQYF.

The chain has TRBV11-2 and TRBJ2-3, with D possibly matching TRBD2 (5 bases). Trimming cost V 3 bases and J 6 bases, with 19 bases left between them. CDR1 is SGHAT, CDR2 FQNNGV, per germline. This CDR3 has 16 amino acids. The CDR3 sequence: CASSLVPRGLGDTQYF. The CDR3 nucleotides read TGTGCCAGCAGCTTGGTACCCAGAGGACTGGGGGATACGCAGTATTTT.